The next 3 T cell receptor beta chains were all read from a single sample in a study of T-cell memory formation after mild COVID-19. Via MiXCR, TCRdb re-called the 5' RACE reads, giving one row per CDR3 protein. The sample includes just over 350,000 distinct CDR3 sequences, around 14% of them seen just once. Input material: PBMCs or a T cell subset sorted from them (not recorded which). These TCRs come from a young man who had mild COVID-19 (a few samples of this study predate the infection). Cell type and time point are not known.

This clonotype was seen a few times. The rearrangement uses TRBV6-5 and TRBJ2-5; no clear D. The CDR3 loop spans 11 amino acids. CDR1 is MNHEY and CDR2 is SVGAGI in the germline V gene. Deletions cut 2 bases from V and 5 bases from J, with 3 bases between. The CDR3 DNA follows: TGTGCCAGCAGTTACGTCGAGACCCAGTACTTC. Amino acid sequence: CASSYVETQYF.

This rearrangement joins TRBV10-3 to TRBJ1-2; D uncertain. Germline V gene sequence: CDR1 ENHRY, CDR2 SYGVKD. The CDR3 extends over 19 amino acids. V gave up 3 bases and J gave up 0 bases, with 23 bases separating them. In DNA, the CDR3 is TGTGCCATCAGTGATTCCAGCTTCGCAGAGGCACGGACTAACTATGGCTACACCTTC. Amino acid sequence: CAISDSSFAEARTNYGYTF.

This sequence joins TRBV12-1 and TRBJ1-6; the table calls TRBD1, which could not be checked here. TRBV12-1 represents a pseudogene. This CDR3 has 16 residues. The CDR3 bases are TGTGCCAGCAGCTTTAGTCGACAGGGTCCTAATTCACCCCTCCACTTT. This gives the protein CASSFSRQGPNSPLHF.